This T cell receptor beta chain comes out of a study of blood T cell repertoires in COVID-19. Per the germline V gene, CDR1 is SGDLS and CDR2 is YYNGEE. CDR3 length: 16 residues. The germline V and J ends were trimmed by 4 bases and 4 bases, with 20 bases remaining between them. Assay used: immunoSEQ multiplex PCR; TCRdb lists only in-frame clones, some missing. The sample has approximately 210,000 clones, roughly 79% seen once; the top ten hold around 9.3%. The study assigned cohorts using participant-reported clinical history. The sequence came from a woman between 50 and 59 years old with acute COVID-19. The sequenced sample consisted of PBMCs or T cells enriched from blood (not recorded which). The rearrangement uses TRBV9 and TRBJ1-1; TRBD1 might be the D (6 bases). In DNA, the CDR3 is TGTGCCAGCAGCCCGAGGGTCGGGCAGGGGCTCACTGAAGCTTTCTTT. Amino acid sequence: CASSPRVGQGLTEAFF.